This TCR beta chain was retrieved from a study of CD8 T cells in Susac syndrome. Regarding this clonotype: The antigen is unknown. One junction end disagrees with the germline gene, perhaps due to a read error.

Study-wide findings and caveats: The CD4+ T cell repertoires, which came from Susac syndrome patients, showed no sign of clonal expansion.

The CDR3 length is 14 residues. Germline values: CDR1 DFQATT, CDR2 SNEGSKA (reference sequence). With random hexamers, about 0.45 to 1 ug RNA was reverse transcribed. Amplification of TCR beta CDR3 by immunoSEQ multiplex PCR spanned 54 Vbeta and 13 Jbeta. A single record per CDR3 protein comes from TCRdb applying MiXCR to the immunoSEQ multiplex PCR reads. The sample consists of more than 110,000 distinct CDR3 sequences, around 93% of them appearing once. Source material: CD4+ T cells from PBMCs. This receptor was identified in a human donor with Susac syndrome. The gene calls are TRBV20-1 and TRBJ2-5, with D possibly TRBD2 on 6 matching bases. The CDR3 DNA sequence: TGCAGTGCTAGATCCGGGAGTACCCAAGATACCCAGTACTTC. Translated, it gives CSARSGSTQDTQYF.